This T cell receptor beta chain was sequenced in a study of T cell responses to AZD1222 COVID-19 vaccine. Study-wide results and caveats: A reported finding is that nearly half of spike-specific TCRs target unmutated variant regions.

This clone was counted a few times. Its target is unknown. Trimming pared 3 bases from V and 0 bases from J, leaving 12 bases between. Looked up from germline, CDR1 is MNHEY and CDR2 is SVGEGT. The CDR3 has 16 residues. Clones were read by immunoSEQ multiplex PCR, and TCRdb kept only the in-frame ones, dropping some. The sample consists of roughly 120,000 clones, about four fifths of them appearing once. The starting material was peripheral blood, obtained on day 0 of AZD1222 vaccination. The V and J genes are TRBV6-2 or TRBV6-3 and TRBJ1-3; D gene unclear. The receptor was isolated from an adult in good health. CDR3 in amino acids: CASSYMVEASGNTIYF. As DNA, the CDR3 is TGTGCCAGCAGTTATATGGTTGAAGCCTCTGGAAACACCATATATTTT.